This T cell receptor (beta chain) comes out of a study of blood T cell repertoires in COVID-19. Looking at the study overall: COVID-19 samples, acute and convalescent, were from the United States, Italy and Spain. In each case, the material was cDNA or gDNA derived from T cells, B-cell-depleted T cells, or PBMCs.

In the original processing: Amplification of reference gene primers was used by the study to estimate nucleated cell counts. Measured with immunoSEQ multiplex PCR; TCRdb has only the in-frame clones, and not every one. That table supplies the V and J calls and clone size; D and trimming were determined from the DNA. The sample shows roughly 230,000 clones, roughly 80% of them seen only once. The germline CDR1 and CDR2 sequences are LNHDA and SQIVND (reference sequence). There are 15 residues in the CDR3. V lost 7 bases, J lost 1 base, and 4 bases stayed unmatched. The sequenced material came from peripheral blood. This chain connects TRBV19 to TRBJ2-6; 7 positions match TRBD1. This TCR came from a woman in her sixties or seventies with active or convalescent COVID-19. This CDR3 reads CASTSRGSGANVLTF. The CDR3 coding sequence is TGTGCCAGTACTAGCAGGGGGTCTGGGGCCAACGTCCTGACTTTC. Full variable domain (remainder filled in from reference TRBV19 and TRBJ2-6): DGGITQSPKYLFRKEGQNVTLSCEQNLNHDAMYWYRQDPGQGLRLIYYSQIVNDFQKGDIAEGYSVSREKKESFPLTVTSAQKNPTAFYLCASTSRGSGANVLTFGAGSRLTVL.